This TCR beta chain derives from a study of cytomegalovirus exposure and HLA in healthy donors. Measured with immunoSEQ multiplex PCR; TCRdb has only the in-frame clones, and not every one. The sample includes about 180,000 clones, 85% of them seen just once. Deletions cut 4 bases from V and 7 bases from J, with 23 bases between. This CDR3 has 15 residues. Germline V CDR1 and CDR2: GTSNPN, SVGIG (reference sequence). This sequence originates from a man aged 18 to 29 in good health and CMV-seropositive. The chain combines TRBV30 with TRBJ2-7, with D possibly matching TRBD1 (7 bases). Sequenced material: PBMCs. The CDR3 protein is CAWIGATGLAGEQYF. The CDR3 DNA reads TGTGCCTGGATTGGAGCGACAGGGCTGGCGGGGGAGCAGTACTTC.